A selection of T cell receptor beta chains follows, all from one sample in a study of cytotoxic CD8 clonotypes in ibrutinib-treated CLL. Clones were read by immunoSEQ multiplex PCR, and TCRdb kept only the in-frame ones, dropping some. The sample lists 250,000 to 350,000 clones; less than 85% were seen once. Sequencing was performed on PBMCs, taken at disease progression, from a patient treated with ibrutinib. The receptor set was obtained from a human donor with chronic lymphocytic leukemia. The CDR3 runs from the conserved cysteine through the conserved F or W. The D gene is left open where the match is weak. A row's size may be missing; if present it is once, few, many or a size class.

size: .
V: TRBV6-1
D: .
J: TRBJ2-5
CDR3: CASSDDQGSQETQYF
DNA: TGTGCCAGCAGTGACGATCAGGGGTCTCAAGAGACCCAGTACTTC

size: .
V: TRBV5-4
D: .
J: TRBJ2-1
CDR3: CASSPRVGLAPYNEQFF
DNA: TGTGCCAGCAGCCCCAGGGTGGGGCTAGCGCCTTACAATGAGCAGTTCTTC

size: .
V: TRBV2
D: .
J: TRBJ2-7
CDR3: CASRHRVLSSYEQYF
DNA: TGTGCCAGCAGACACAGGGTACTTAGCTCCTACGAGCAGTACTTC

size: .
V: TRBV18
D: .
J: TRBJ2-5
CDR3: CASKLQGGGETQYF
DNA: TGTGCCAGCAAGTTACAGGGTGGCGGAGAGACCCAGTACTTC

size: .
V: TRBV7-8
D: TRBD1
J: TRBJ1-1
CDR3: CASSDRGNTEAFF
DNA: TGTGCCAGCAGCGACAGGGGAAACACTGAAGCTTTCTTT

size: once
V: TRBV7-9
D: TRBD1
J: TRBJ2-7
CDR3: CASGTGVSYEQYF
DNA: TGTGCCAGCGGGACAGGAGTTAGCTACGAGCAGTACTTC

size: .
V: TRBV4-2
D: .
J: TRBJ2-5
CDR3: CASSQINVPETQYF
DNA: TGTGCCAGCAGCCAGATTAACGTCCCAGAGACCCAGTACTTC

size: .
V: TRBV5-4
D: TRBD1
J: TRBJ2-7
CDR3: CASSFGDRRRYEQYF
DNA: TGTGCCAGCAGCTTTGGGGACAGGAGACGCTACGAGCAGTACTTC

size: .
V: TRBV7-9
D: .
J: TRBJ2-3
CDR3: CASSLVYRKTSEAQYF
DNA: TGTGCCAGCAGCTTAGTATACAGAAAGACCTCTGAGGCGCAGTATTTT

size: .
V: TRBV7-3
D: .
J: TRBJ1-3
CDR3: CASSLTGLGSGNTIYF
DNA: TGTGCCAGCAGCTTAACGGGCCTAGGTTCTGGAAACACCATATATTTT

size: once
V: TRBV27
D: .
J: TRBJ1-2
CDR3: CASSFGGHIANYGYTF
DNA: TGTGCCAGCAGTTTTGGGGGACACATAGCTAACTATGGCTACACCTTC

size: .
V: TRBV7-2
D: .
J: TRBJ2-3
CDR3: CASSLAGGAYYTDTQYF
DNA: TGTGCCAGCAGCTTAGCGGGGGGTGCTTATTACACAGATACGCAGTATTTT

size: .
V: TRBV6-1
D: .
J: TRBJ2-1
CDR3: CASSEWEEFF
DNA: TGTGCCAGCAGTGAATGGGAGGAGTTCTTC

size: .
V: TRBV5-1
D: .
J: TRBJ1-1
CDR3: CASSLVSANTEAFF
DNA: TGCGCCAGCAGCTTGGTGTCAGCGAACACTGAAGCTTTCTTT

size: few
V: TRBV5-6
D: .
J: TRBJ2-7
CDR3: CASSLGGRDEQYF
DNA: TGTGCCAGCAGCTTAGGAGGGCGCGACGAGCAGTACTTC

size: once
V: TRBV7-9
D: .
J: TRBJ2-1
CDR3: CASSLAFANNEQFF
DNA: TGTGCCAGCAGCTTAGCTTTCGCGAACAATGAGCAGTTCTTC

size: few
V: TRBV29-1
D: TRBD1
J: TRBJ1-2
CDR3: CSVEDPLQGTGYGYTF
DNA: TGCAGCGTTGAAGATCCTTTACAGGGGACAGGCTATGGCTACACCTTC

size: .
V: TRBV19
D: .
J: TRBJ1-5
CDR3: CASSIWVGGNQPQHF
DNA: TGTGCCAGTAGTATTTGGGTGGGGGGCAATCAGCCCCAGCATTTT

size: .
V: TRBV7-2
D: .
J: TRBJ2-7
CDR3: CASSLGGKGTYEQYF
DNA: TGTGCCAGCAGCTTAGGGGGGAAAGGGACCTACGAGCAGTACTTC

size: .
V: TRBV28
D: TRBD2
J: TRBJ2-7
CDR3: CASGAAGGPFTYEQYF
DNA: TGTGCCAGCGGGGCAGCGGGAGGGCCGTTCACCTACGAGCAGTACTTC

size: .
V: TRBV2
D: .
J: TRBJ1-4
CDR3: CASSGEKLFF
DNA: TGTGCCAGCAGCGGAGAAAAACTGTTTTTT

size: .
V: TRBV19
D: .
J: TRBJ2-7
CDR3: CASSSPGSSYEQYF
DNA: TGTGCCAGTAGTTCCCCCGGGTCCTCCTACGAGCAGTACTTC

size: few
V: TRBV18
D: .
J: TRBJ2-6
CDR3: CASSPLDSGANVLTF
DNA: TGTGCCAGCTCACCACTCGACTCTGGGGCCAACGTCCTGACTTTC

size: .
V: TRBV30
D: TRBD1
J: TRBJ2-3
CDR3: CAWVKTGKQPDTQYF
DNA: TGTGCCTGGGTTAAGACAGGGAAGCAACCAGATACGCAGTATTTT

size: .
V: TRBV7-9
D: .
J: TRBJ1-1
CDR3: CASSFRLNTEAFF
DNA: TGTGCCAGCAGCTTTAGGTTGAACACTGAAGCTTTCTTT

size: few
V: TRBV10-3
D: .
J: TRBJ1-5
CDR3: CAISPENQPQHF
DNA: TGTGCCATCAGCCCAGAAAATCAGCCCCAGCATTTT

size: .
V: TRBV20-1
D: .
J: TRBJ2-1
CDR3: CSPEWNEQFF
DNA: TGCAGCCCTGAGTGGAATGAGCAGTTCTTC

size: .
V: TRBV5-1
D: .
J: TRBJ2-7
CDR3: CASSPGASEISYEQYF
DNA: TGCGCCAGCAGCCCGGGGGCTAGCGAGATATCCTACGAGCAGTACTTC

size: .
V: TRBV5-1
D: .
J: TRBJ2-3
CDR3: CASSGPMGDTQYF
DNA: TGCGCCAGCAGCGGGCCGATGGGGGATACGCAGTATTTT

size: .
V: TRBV7-2
D: TRBD1
J: TRBJ2-5
CDR3: CASSPQGTANPQETQYF
DNA: TGTGCCAGCAGCCCACAGGGGACAGCCAACCCACAAGAGACCCAGTACTTC

size: .
V: TRBV14
D: .
J: TRBJ2-5
CDR3: CASSQQRTYQETQYF
DNA: TGTGCCAGCAGCCAGCAGCGGACGTACCAAGAGACCCAGTACTTC

size: .
V: TRBV29-1
D: .
J: TRBJ2-1
CDR3: CSGRGGSLNEQFF
DNA: TGCAGCGGCAGGGGGGGTTCCCTCAATGAGCAGTTCTTC

size: .
V: TRBV15
D: .
J: TRBJ2-3
CDR3: CATSTIAQGSTDTQYF
DNA: TGTGCCACCAGCACGATCGCTCAGGGCAGCACAGATACGCAGTATTTT

size: .
V: TRBV18
D: .
J: TRBJ2-1
CDR3: CASSPGLDLSSYNEQFF
DNA: TGTGCCAGCTCACCAGGTCTCGACCTGAGCTCCTACAATGAGCAGTTCTTC

size: .
V: TRBV5-1
D: TRBD2
J: TRBJ2-1
CDR3: CASGLLAGRDNEQFF
DNA: TGCGCCAGCGGATTACTAGCGGGACGCGACAATGAGCAGTTCTTC

size: .
V: TRBV7-3
D: .
J: TRBJ2-1
CDR3: CASSSFTSEQFF
DNA: TGTGCCAGCAGCTCATTTACGAGTGAGCAGTTCTTC

size: once
V: TRBV27
D: TRBD2
J: TRBJ2-1
CDR3: CASSGGTSGYLLSYNEQFF
DNA: TGTGCCAGCAGCGGGGGGACTAGCGGGTATTTACTCTCCTACAATGAGCAGTTCTTC

size: .
V: TRBV5-8
D: TRBD2
J: TRBJ2-5
CDR3: CASSSGRAQYF
DNA: TGTGCCAGCAGTAGCGGGAGGGCTCAGTACTTC

size: .
V: TRBV20-1
D: TRBD1
J: TRBJ1-2
CDR3: CSAPTGVGYTF
DNA: TGCAGTGCGCCGACAGGGGTTGGCTACACCTTC

size: .
V: TRBV6-1
D: .
J: TRBJ2-1
CDR3: CASSQSPLNEQFF
DNA: TGTGCCAGCAGCCAGAGCCCCCTCAATGAGCAGTTCTTC

size: .
V: TRBV9
D: .
J: TRBJ2-7
CDR3: CANPRSGALSPYEQYF
DNA: TGTGCCAACCCCAGATCGGGGGCCCTTTCGCCCTACGAGCAGTACTTC

size: few
V: TRBV2
D: .
J: TRBJ1-3
CDR3: CASSESQGTLHTIYF
DNA: TGTGCCAGCAGTGAATCTCAGGGGACGTTGCACACCATATATTTT

size: .
V: TRBV5-1
D: TRBD1
J: TRBJ1-2
CDR3: CASNLGETGKYGYTF
DNA: TGCGCCAGCAACCTAGGGGAGACAGGGAAATATGGCTACACCTTC

size: .
V: TRBV6-1
D: TRBD2
J: TRBJ2-3
CDR3: CASSELAGPVRGTDTQYF
DNA: TGTGCCAGCAGCGAACTAGCGGGCCCGGTCCGTGGCACAGATACGCAGTATTTT

size: .
V: TRBV10-2
D: TRBD2
J: TRBJ2-3
CDR3: CASKVPSGVSTDTQYF
DNA: TGCGCCAGCAAGGTCCCTAGCGGGGTTAGCACAGATACGCAGTATTTT

size: .
V: TRBV27
D: .
J: TRBJ1-5
CDR3: CASSLLAGNNQPQHF
DNA: TGTGCCAGCAGTTTACTGGCGGGTAACAATCAGCCCCAGCATTTT

size: .
V: TRBV10-3
D: .
J: TRBJ1-2
CDR3: CAISAVYGYTF
DNA: TGTGCCATCAGCGCAGTCTATGGCTACACCTTC

size: .
V: TRBV29-1
D: .
J: TRBJ1-3
CDR3: CSALGGDSGNTIYF
DNA: TGCAGCGCCCTGGGGGGGGACTCTGGAAACACCATATATTTT

size: .
V: TRBV18
D: TRBD1
J: TRBJ1-1
CDR3: CASSPKTLQGKGSTEAFF
DNA: TGTGCCAGCTCACCAAAAACCCTACAGGGGAAAGGGAGCACTGAAGCTTTCTTT

size: .
V: TRBV19
D: TRBD1
J: TRBJ2-3
CDR3: CASRTQGSTDTQYF
DNA: TGTGCCAGTAGAACACAGGGGTCCACAGATACGCAGTATTTT

size: .
V: TRBV25-1
D: TRBD2
J: TRBJ2-5
CDR3: CASSEPGRAKETQYF
DNA: TGTGCCAGCAGTGAACCCGGGAGGGCCAAGGAGACCCAGTACTTC